Listed here is a single T cell receptor (beta chain). TCRdb reprocessed the RT-PCR reads via MiXCR and lists one record per CDR3 protein. The repertoire holds hundreds of thousands of distinct CDR3 sequences, 14% seen once, with 3.6% in the top ten. CDR3 size: 16 residues. V was cut by 6 bases and J by 1 base, with 16 bases left in between. Germline V lookup: CDR1 DFQATT, CDR2 SNEGSKA (reference sequence). Specimen: memory CD4+ T cells from blood. V usage is TRBV20-1 and J usage is TRBJ2-6, with D unresolved. This receptor was obtained from a female donor in good health, serving as a healthy control. CDR3 bases: TGCAGTGCCGCCCCTGTGTTCGGATCTGGGGCCAACGTCCTGACTTTC. This sequence encodes CSAAPVFGSGANVLTF.